The 22 T cell receptor beta chains below all came from one sample that was sequenced in a study of CD8+ T cells in alopecia areata. As the sequencing template, cDNA was produced by extracting RNA and reverse transcribing it. This table comes from immunoSEQ multiplex PCR, and its TCRdb copy is limited to in-frame clones, with some not included. The table lists 130,000 to 150,000 clones, 51% of them singletons, with over 0.75% in the top ten. Source: CD4+ T cells sorted from blood, taken at week 0. Source of these receptors: a human donor with alopecia areata.

This clone was counted only a few times. The rearrangement joins TRBV19 to TRBJ2-3, with TRBD1 identical over 9 bases. The junction had 9 bases not matched to a gene; V was cut back by 6 bases and J by 8 bases. The germline gives CDR1 LNHDA, CDR2 SQIVND (reference sequence). This CDR3 is built from 14 residues. CDR3 amino acids: CASSHRGRETTQYF. DNA for the CDR3: TGTGCCAGTAGCCACAGGGGGCGAGAAACTACGCAGTATTTT.

The chain uses TRBV7-9 and TRBJ2-7; D gene ambiguous. V was clipped by 3 bases and J by 6 bases, with 12 bases between them. The germline gives CDR1 SEHNR, CDR2 FQNEAQ (reference sequence). This CDR3 is 13 amino acids long. CDR3 sequence (DNA): TGTGCCAGCAGCTTGCTCAGAGGCGGCGAGCAGTACTTC. Translation gives CASSLLRGGEQYF.

This clone came up many times. This chain joins TRBV18 and TRBJ2-2; D not resolved. The CDR3 contains 13 residues. V lost 6 bases and J 6 bases, leaving 11 bases between the germline ends. Per germline, CDR1 KGHSH and CDR2 LQKENI. This CDR3 is CASSPPVSGELFF. CDR3 sequence (DNA): TGTGCCAGCTCGCCGCCCGTATCCGGGGAGCTGTTTTTT.

This clone has just a few counts. This sequence joins TRBV11-3 and TRBJ2-5; no clear D gene. With 1 base removed from V and 5 bases from J, the gap between germline ends came to 11 bases. Germline V gene sequence: CDR1 SGHNT, CDR2 YENEEA. The CDR3 loop spans 14 amino acids. In DNA form, the CDR3 reads TGTGCCAGCAGCTTAGGCTTGGGCGACGAGACCCAGTACTTC. Amino acid sequence: CASSLGLGDETQYF.

J is TRBJ2-2 and V is TRBV4-2; D unclear. Trimming cost V 2 bases and J 6 bases, with 4 bases left between them. Looked up from germline, CDR1 is LGHNA and CDR2 is YNFKEQ. CDR3 length: 12 residues. CDR3 sequence: CASSQIAGELFF. The CDR3 DNA reads as TGTGCCAGCAGCCAAATAGCCGGGGAGCTGTTTTTT.

The chain has TRBV27 and TRBJ2-3; tentatively, D is TRBD1 (6 bases). The germline V gene has CDR1 MNHEY and CDR2 SMNVEV (reference sequence). With 6 bases removed from V and 3 bases from J, the gap between germline ends came to 13 bases. This CDR3 spans 14 amino acids. This CDR3 reads CASRATGNTDTQYF. CDR3 sequence (DNA): TGTGCCAGCAGGGCGACAGGCAATACAGATACGCAGTATTTT.

With respect to this clone: Other DNA sequences in this specimen translate into the identical CDR3. CDR3: CSAGVETQYF. CDR3 bases: TGCAGTGCTGGTGTAGAGACCCAGTACTTC. This rearrangement joins TRBV20-1 to TRBJ2-5; D not resolved. Germline-derived CDR1 and CDR2 are DFQATT and SNEGSKA (reference sequence). This CDR3 spans 10 amino acids. Trimming left V 5 bases short and J 4 bases short, with 5 bases between.

V and J are TRBV29-1 and TRBJ2-1, with a weak D call TRBD2 (6 bases). Germline loops: CDR1 SQVTM, CDR2 ANQGSEA. Trimming stripped 2 bases from V and 4 bases from J, with 12 bases between. This CDR3 comprises 14 residues. The CDR3 bases are TGCAGCGTTGAAAAGCGGGCGCCGTACAATGAGCAGTTCTTC. Translation: CSVEKRAPYNEQFF.

The V gene is TRBV5-1, the J gene TRBJ2-2; 8 bases line up with TRBD1. The CDR3 is made up of 15 amino acids. V lost 1 base and J lost 7; bases outside the gene matches: 6. CDR1 and CDR2 from the germline V gene are SGHRS and YFSETQ. The CDR3: CASSLLQGAGGELFF. The CDR3 bases are TGCGCCAGCAGCTTGCTCCAGGGGGCAGGCGGGGAGCTGTTTTTT.

The chain is built from TRBV5-6 and TRBJ2-3, with TRBD2 matching over 13 bases. The V gene's germline CDR1 is SGHDT and CDR2 YYEEEE. The CDR3 runs to 19 residues. V lost 3 bases to trimming and J lost 4 bases; unmatched junction nucleotides: 14. The CDR3 DNA reads as TGTGCCAGCAGCTCCACCACCTCGACTAGCGGGAGGTTAGCAGATACGCAGTATTTT. Its translation: CASSSTTSTSGRLADTQYF.

The chain is built from TRBV10-3 and TRBJ2-3; 9 positions agree with TRBD2. With 5 bases clipped from V and 2 bases from J, the junction kept 5 bases outside the gene matches. The V gene's germline CDR1 is ENHRY and CDR2 SYGVKD. The CDR3 contains 15 residues. CDR3 residues: CAISRLAEDTDTQYF. CDR3 sequence (DNA): TGTGCCATCAGTAGACTAGCGGAAGACACAGATACGCAGTATTTT.

Regarding this clone: Other DNA sequences from this sample encode an identical CDR3 as well. The chain employs TRBV7-9 and TRBJ1-2, with D possibly matching TRBD1 (5 bases). This CDR3 spans 14 amino acids. Germline V lookup: CDR1 SEHNR, CDR2 FQNEAQ (reference sequence). V was shortened by 1 base and J by 8 bases, with 14 bases between the two germline ends. The CDR3 DNA reads as TGTGCCAGCAGCTTAGGGCAGGGAAGTGGAGGCTACACCTTC. Translating it yields CASSLGQGSGGYTF.

J is TRBJ1-5 and V is TRBV2; D might be TRBD1 (5 bases). Looked up from germline, CDR1 is SNHLY and CDR2 is FYNNEI. V lost 7 bases and J lost 0, with 7 bases in between. This CDR3 is built from 13 residues. For the CDR3, the DNA is TGTGCCAGCAAACAGGATAGCAATCAGCCCCAGCATTTT. Amino acids: CASKQDSNQPQHF. The full variable domain, in which reference TRBV2 and TRBJ1-5 provide the parts outside the CDR3, is EPEVTQTPSHQVTQMGQEVILRCVPISNHLYFYWYRQILGQKVEFLVSFYNNEISEKSEIFDDQFSVERPDGSNFTLKIRSTKLEDSAMYFCASKQDSNQPQHFGDGTRLSIL.

This clone was seen a few times. CDR3 region: CASSSFNPVYEQYF. CDR3 DNA sequence: TGTGCCAGCAGTTCCTTTAATCCTGTTTACGAGCAGTACTTC. The chain has TRBV28 and TRBJ2-7; D not resolved. The V end was cut by 4 bases, the J end by 4 bases, with 14 bases between. CDR1 and CDR2 from the germline V gene are MDHEN and SYDVKM. The length of the CDR3 is 14 residues.

This clone was observed a single time. This chain uses TRBV27 with TRBJ2-3; D perhaps matches TRBD2 (6 bases). The V gene's germline CDR1 is MNHEY and CDR2 SMNVEV (reference sequence). V gave up 3 bases and J gave up 1 base, with 11 bases separating them. This CDR3 comprises 15 residues. This CDR3 reads CASSLWRGGTDTQYF. The CDR3 nucleotides are TGTGCCAGCAGTTTGTGGAGGGGAGGCACAGATACGCAGTATTTT.

In regard to this clone: The same CDR3 is also encoded by other DNA sequences in this sample. The J gene is TRBJ1-5, the V gene TRBV6-5; unclear D gene. V lost 5 bases, J lost 4 bases, and 6 bases lay in between. Germline CDR1 MNHEY, CDR2 SVGAGI. This CDR3 comprises 12 residues. CDR3 sequence (DNA): TGTGCCAGCAGTAACGCAAATCAGCCCCAGCATTTT. The encoded protein is CASSNANQPQHF.

This clone was seen only a few times. The chain combines TRBV6-5 with TRBJ2-1, with TRBD2 identical over 7 bases. This CDR3 is 15 amino acids long. V lost 3 bases, J lost 0 bases, and 2 bases stayed unmatched. Per the germline V gene, CDR1 is MNHEY and CDR2 is SVGAGI. The CDR3 bases are TGTGCCAGCAGTTATAGCGGGCGCTCCTACAATGAGCAGTTCTTC. Residues: CASSYSGRSYNEQFF.

The chain employs TRBV30 and TRBJ2-7; D tentatively reads TRBD1 or TRBD2 (6 bases each). V was trimmed by 0 bases and J by 0 bases, leaving 12 bases between them. The CDR3 runs to 15 residues. Per the germline V gene, CDR1 is GTSNPN and CDR2 is SVGIG (reference sequence). The CDR3 loop is CAWSVRGLSSYEQYF. The CDR3 nucleotides are TGTGCCTGGAGTGTACGGGGGCTGAGCTCCTACGAGCAGTACTTC.

In this sample, this clone turned up a few times. The chain carries TRBV9 and TRBJ1-1; D call uncertain. This CDR3 region has 15 residues. Trimming took off 4 bases at V and 0 bases at J, with 13 bases between the two ends. Germline V gives CDR1 SGDLS, CDR2 YYNGEE. The CDR3 sequence is CASSSTSSMNTEAFF. CDR3 in DNA: TGTGCCAGCAGCTCCACGTCATCTATGAACACTGAAGCTTTCTTT.

A word on this clone: This sample also contains other DNA sequences that code for the same CDR3. The chain recombines TRBV10-3 with TRBJ2-5; D is unclear. V was pared by 0 bases and J by 2 bases, with 1 base between. The CDR3 contains 12 residues. Germline assignment: CDR1 ENHRY and CDR2 SYGVKD. CDR3 DNA: TGTGCCATCAGTGAGTCGCAAGAGACCCAGTACTTC. This encodes CAISESQETQYF.

The V gene is TRBV20-1, the J gene TRBJ1-2; TRBD1 might be the D (5 bases). From germline, CDR1 is DFQATT and CDR2 SNEGSKA (reference sequence). V was cut by 1 base and J by 6 bases, with 6 bases left in between. There are 11 residues in the CDR3. CDR3 in DNA: TGCAGTGCTAGAGGGGGCCATGGCTACACCTTC. Encoded protein: CSARGGHGYTF.

This clone was picked up one time. The rearrangement joins TRBV30 to TRBJ2-1, with a possible D match to TRBD1 (6 bases). Trimming left V 4 bases short and J 7 bases short, with 17 bases between. The CDR3 length is 14 residues. Germline values: CDR1 GTSNPN, CDR2 SVGIG (reference sequence). The CDR3 region has the DNA TGTGCCTGGAATTCAGGGCTGAGGGGGAATGAGCAGTTCTTC. Protein sequence: CAWNSGLRGNEQFF.